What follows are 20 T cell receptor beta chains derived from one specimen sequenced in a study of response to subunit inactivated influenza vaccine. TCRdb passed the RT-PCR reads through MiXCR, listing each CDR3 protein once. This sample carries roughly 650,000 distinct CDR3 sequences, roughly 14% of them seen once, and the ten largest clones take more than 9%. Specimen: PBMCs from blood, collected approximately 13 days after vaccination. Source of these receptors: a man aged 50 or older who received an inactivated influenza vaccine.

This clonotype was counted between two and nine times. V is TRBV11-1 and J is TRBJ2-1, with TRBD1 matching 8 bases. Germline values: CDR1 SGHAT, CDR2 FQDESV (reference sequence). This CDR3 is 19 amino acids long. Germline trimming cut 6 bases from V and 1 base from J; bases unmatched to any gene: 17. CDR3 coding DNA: TGTGCCAGCAGTCGGTGGACAGGGATGACAGGGAGGTCCTACAATGAGCAGTTCTTC. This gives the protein CASSRWTGMTGRSYNEQFF.

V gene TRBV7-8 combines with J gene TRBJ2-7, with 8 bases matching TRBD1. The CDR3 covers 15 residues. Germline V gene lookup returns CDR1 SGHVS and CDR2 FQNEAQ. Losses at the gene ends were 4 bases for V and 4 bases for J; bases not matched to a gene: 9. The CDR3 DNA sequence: TGTGCCAGCAGCTGGGGGCCAGGGGGCTTGTACGAGCAGTACTTC. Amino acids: CASSWGPGGLYEQYF.

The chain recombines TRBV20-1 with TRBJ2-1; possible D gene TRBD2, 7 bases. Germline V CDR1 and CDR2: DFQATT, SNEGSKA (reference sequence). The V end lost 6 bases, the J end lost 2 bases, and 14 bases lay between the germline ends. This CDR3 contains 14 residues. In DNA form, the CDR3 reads TGCAGTGCGGCTCGGGGGGCCGCCTACAATGAGCAGTTCTTC. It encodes CSAARGAAYNEQFF.

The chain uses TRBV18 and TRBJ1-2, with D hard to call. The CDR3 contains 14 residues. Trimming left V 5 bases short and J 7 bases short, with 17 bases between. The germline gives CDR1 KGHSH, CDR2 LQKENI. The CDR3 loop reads CASSAGSNTRGYTF. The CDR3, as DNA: TGTGCCAGCTCAGCCGGGAGCAACACACGTGGCTACACCTTC.

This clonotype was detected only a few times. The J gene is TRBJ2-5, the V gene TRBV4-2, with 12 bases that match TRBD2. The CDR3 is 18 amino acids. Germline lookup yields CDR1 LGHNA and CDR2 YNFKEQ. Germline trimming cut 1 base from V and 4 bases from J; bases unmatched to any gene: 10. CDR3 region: CASSQGILAGGPGETQYF. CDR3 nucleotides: TGTGCCAGCAGCCAAGGAATACTAGCGGGGGGACCCGGAGAGACCCAGTACTTC.

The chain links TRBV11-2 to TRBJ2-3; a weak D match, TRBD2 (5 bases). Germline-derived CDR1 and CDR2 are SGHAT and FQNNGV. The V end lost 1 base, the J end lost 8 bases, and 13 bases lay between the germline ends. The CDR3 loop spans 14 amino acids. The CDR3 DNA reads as TGTGCCAGCAGCTTAGTAGGGTCAGGAGGTACGCAGTATTTT. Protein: CASSLVGSGGTQYF.

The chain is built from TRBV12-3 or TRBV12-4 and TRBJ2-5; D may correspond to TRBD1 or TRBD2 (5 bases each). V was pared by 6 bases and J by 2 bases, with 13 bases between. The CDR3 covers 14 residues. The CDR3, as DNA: TGTGCCAGCAGGACCGGGACCCCACAAGAGACCCAGTACTTC. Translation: CASRTGTPQETQYF.

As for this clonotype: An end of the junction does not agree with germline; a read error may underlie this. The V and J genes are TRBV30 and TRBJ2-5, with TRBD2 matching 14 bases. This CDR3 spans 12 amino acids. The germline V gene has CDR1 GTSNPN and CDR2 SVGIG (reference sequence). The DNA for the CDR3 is TGTGCCTGGAACAAGGGACTAGCGGGAGAGCAATTC. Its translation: CAWNKGLAGEQF.

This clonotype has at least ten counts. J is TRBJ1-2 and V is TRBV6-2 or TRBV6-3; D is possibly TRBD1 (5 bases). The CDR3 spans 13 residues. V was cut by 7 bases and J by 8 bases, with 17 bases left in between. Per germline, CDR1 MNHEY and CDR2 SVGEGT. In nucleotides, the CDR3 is TGTGCCAGCAACCTCTCTGGACACCAAGGCTACACCTTC. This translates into CASNLSGHQGYTF.

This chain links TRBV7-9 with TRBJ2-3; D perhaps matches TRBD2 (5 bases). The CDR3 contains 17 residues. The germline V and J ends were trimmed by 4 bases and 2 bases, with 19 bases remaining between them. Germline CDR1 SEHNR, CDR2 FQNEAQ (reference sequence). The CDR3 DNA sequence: TGTGCCAGCAGCTCCCCCAAGGACTCAACCTCCACAGATACGCAGTATTTT. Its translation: CASSSPKDSTSTDTQYF.

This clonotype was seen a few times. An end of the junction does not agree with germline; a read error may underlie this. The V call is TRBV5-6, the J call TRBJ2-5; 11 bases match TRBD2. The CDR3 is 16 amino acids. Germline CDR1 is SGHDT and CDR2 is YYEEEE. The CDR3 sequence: CASSLGTSGLQETQYF. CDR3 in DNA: TGTGCCAGCAGTTTGGGGACTAGCGGCCTCCAAGAGACCCAGTACTTC.

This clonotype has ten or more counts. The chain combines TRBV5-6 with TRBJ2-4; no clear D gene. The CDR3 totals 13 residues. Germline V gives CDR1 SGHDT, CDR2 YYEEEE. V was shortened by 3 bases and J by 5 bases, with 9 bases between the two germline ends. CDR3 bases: TGTGCCAGCAGCTCCTGGGTGGAAAACATTCAGTACTTC. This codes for CASSSWVENIQYF.

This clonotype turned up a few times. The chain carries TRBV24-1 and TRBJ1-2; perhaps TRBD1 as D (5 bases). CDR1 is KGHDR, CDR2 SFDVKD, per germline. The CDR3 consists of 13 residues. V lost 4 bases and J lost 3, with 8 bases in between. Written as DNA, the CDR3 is TGTGCCACCAGTGACCCAGGGTACTATGGCTACACCTTC. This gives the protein CATSDPGYYGYTF.

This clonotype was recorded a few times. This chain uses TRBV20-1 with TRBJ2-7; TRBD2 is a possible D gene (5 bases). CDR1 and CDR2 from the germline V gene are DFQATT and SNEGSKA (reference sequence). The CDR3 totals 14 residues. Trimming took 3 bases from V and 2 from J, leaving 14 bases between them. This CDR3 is CSASSGFNTYEQYF. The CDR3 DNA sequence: TGCAGTGCTAGTTCGGGGTTTAATACCTACGAGCAGTACTTC.

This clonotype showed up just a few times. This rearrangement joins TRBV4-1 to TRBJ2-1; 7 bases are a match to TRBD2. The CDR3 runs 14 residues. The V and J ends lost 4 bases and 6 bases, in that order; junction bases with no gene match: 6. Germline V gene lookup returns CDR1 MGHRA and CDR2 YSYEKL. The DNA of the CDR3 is TGCGCCAGCAGCCCGGGACTAAGGGGCAATGAGCAGTTCTTC. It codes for CASSPGLRGNEQFF.

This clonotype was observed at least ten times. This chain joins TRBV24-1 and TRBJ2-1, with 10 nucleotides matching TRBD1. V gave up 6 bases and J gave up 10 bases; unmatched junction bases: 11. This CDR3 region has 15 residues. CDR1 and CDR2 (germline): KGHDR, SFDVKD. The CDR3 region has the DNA TGTGCCACCAGTAAAGAGGGGACAGGGGTGGGGGAGCAGTTCTTC. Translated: CATSKEGTGVGEQFF.

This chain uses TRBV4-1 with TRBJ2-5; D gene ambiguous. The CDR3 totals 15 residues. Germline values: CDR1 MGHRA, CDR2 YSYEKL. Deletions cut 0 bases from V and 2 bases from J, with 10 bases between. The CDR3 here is CASSQEIWVQETQYF. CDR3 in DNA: TGCGCCAGCAGCCAAGAAATCTGGGTTCAAGAGACCCAGTACTTC.

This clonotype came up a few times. This CDR3 reads CASSLDFRTGELFF. CDR3 DNA sequence: TGTGCCAGCAGCTTAGATTTTCGCACCGGGGAGCTGTTTTTT. The chain is built from TRBV11-1 and TRBJ2-2; no clear D. Germline CDR1 reads SGHAT; CDR2 reads FQDESV (reference sequence). CDR3 length: 14 residues. The ends were cut back, 1 base at V and 4 bases at J, with 7 bases in the middle.

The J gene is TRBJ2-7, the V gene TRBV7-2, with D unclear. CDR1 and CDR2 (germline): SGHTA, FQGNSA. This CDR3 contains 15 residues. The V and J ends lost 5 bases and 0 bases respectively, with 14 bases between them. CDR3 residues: CASSPWVRSSYEQYF. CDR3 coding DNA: TGTGCCAGCAGCCCGTGGGTTAGGAGCTCCTACGAGCAGTACTTC.

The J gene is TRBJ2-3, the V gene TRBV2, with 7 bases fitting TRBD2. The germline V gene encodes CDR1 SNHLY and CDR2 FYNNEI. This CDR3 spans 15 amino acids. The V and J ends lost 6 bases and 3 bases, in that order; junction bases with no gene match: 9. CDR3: CASRIRASGTDTQYF. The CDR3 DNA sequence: TGTGCCAGCAGGATTAGGGCTAGCGGTACAGATACGCAGTATTTT.